This TCR beta chain is drawn from a study of T cell clones after liver transplantation. The sample holds many counts of this clone. Sorting of unstimulated PBMCs yielded separate CD3+CD4+ and CD3+CD8+ fractions. This CDR3 is 14 amino acids long. V shed 6 bases, J shed 5 bases, and the junction held 4 bases outside the gene matches. Germline lookup yields CDR1 LNHDA and CDR2 SQIVND (reference sequence). The assay was immunoSEQ multiplex PCR, and TCRdb's table has in-frame clones only and misses some. The table records around 110,000 clones, approximately 90% of them present only once. Sequencing used CD4+ T cells from blood, obtained 12 months after liver transplant. The gene calls are TRBV19 and TRBJ2-1, with 10 bases fitting TRBD2. The TCR sequence derives from a human patient who received a liver transplant. Some T cells here may be from the graft donor. This CDR3 is CASRGGTSDNEQFF. CDR3 sequence (DNA): TGTGCCAGTAGAGGGGGGACTAGCGACAATGAGCAGTTCTTC.